These 17 T cell receptor beta chains were sequenced from one sample in a study of shared T cell receptors in the human thymus. Profiling relied on immunoSEQ multiplex PCR, and the TCRdb table lists in-frame clones only, not all of them. The sample lists some 660,000 clones, approximately 87% seen once, with just under 0.0095% in the top ten. The same data also contributed to another study, on human thymus T cells.

Sequencing was performed on thymocytes. These receptor sequences come from a boy in the first two years of life with a congenital heart defect.

This clone has just one count. The chain joins TRBV7-2 to TRBJ2-2; 11 bases line up with TRBD2. Germline trimming cut 8 bases from V and 7 bases from J; bases unmatched to any gene: 12. CDR3 length equals 16 residues. Looked up from germline, CDR1 is SGHTA and CDR2 is FQGNSA. Here the CDR3 reads CASPDGSGRANGELFF. Here the CDR3 DNA reads TGTGCCAGCCCGGACGGTAGCGGGAGGGCGAACGGGGAGCTGTTTTTT.

The chain couples TRBV10-1 to TRBJ2-1; weak D call: TRBD2 (5 bases). This CDR3 has 13 residues. Germline CDR1 and CDR2: WNHNN and SYGVQD (reference sequence). The ends were cut back, 3 bases at V and 4 bases at J, with 7 bases in the middle. CDR3 in amino acids: CASSDIAYNEQFF. The CDR3 nucleotides are TGCGCCAGCAGTGATATAGCGTACAATGAGCAGTTCTTC.

The chain recombines TRBV5-6 with TRBJ2-1, with TRBD2 matching 8 bases. The CDR3 sequence is 14 residues long. Germline V gene lookup returns CDR1 SGHDT and CDR2 YYEEEE. V lost 6 bases and J lost 3; bases outside the gene matches: 5. The CDR3 region is CASTVAGGYNEQFF. The CDR3 nucleotides are TGTGCCAGCACCGTGGCGGGGGGCTACAATGAGCAGTTCTTC.

V is TRBV30 and J is TRBJ1-2; TRBD1 might be the D (6 bases). Trimming cost V 5 bases and J 4 bases, with 14 bases left between them. From germline, CDR1 is GTSNPN and CDR2 SVGIG (reference sequence). CDR3 length: 13 residues. The CDR3 loop reads CAWDRKGPYGYTF. CDR3 bases: TGTGCCTGGGACAGGAAAGGGCCCTATGGCTACACCTTC.

This chain connects TRBV10-1 to TRBJ1-5, with D unclear. Germline V CDR1 and CDR2: WNHNN, SYGVQD (reference sequence). CDR3 length: 13 residues. With 2 bases removed from V and 2 bases from J, the gap between germline ends came to 4 bases. Written as DNA, the CDR3 is TGCGCCAGCAGTGAGGCGGGCAATCAGCCCCAGCATTTT. Translation gives CASSEAGNQPQHF.

The chain couples TRBV27 to TRBJ2-1; D uncertain. With 6 bases removed from V and 4 bases from J, the gap between germline ends came to 13 bases. Germline V lookup: CDR1 MNHEY, CDR2 SMNVEV (reference sequence). CDR3 length: 14 residues. The DNA for the CDR3 is TGTGCCAGCAGATGGCGGCTTGGGTACAATGAGCAGTTCTTC. Residues: CASRWRLGYNEQFF.

The rearrangement joins TRBV28 to TRBJ2-7; 7 positions match TRBD2. Germline V gene data show CDR1 as MDHEN and CDR2 as SYDVKM. The CDR3 runs 14 residues. V shed 11 bases, J shed 1 base, and the junction held 11 bases outside the gene matches. Here the CDR3 DNA reads TGTGCCCCGATGAGCAAGCGGGGTTCCTACGAGCAGTACTTC. This translates into CAPMSKRGSYEQYF.

This clone has just a few counts. The J gene is TRBJ1-2, the V gene TRBV7-9; D is uncertain. CDR3 length: 13 residues. V dropped 4 bases and J dropped 4 bases, with 10 bases sitting between them. Germline CDR1 reads SEHNR; CDR2 reads FQNEAQ (reference sequence). The CDR3, as DNA: TGTGCCAGCAGCTCCCCGGGTTTCTATGGCTACACCTTC. This gives the protein CASSSPGFYGYTF.

In its sample, this clone was seen a few times. The chain employs TRBV5-6 and TRBJ1-1; 7 nucleotides line up with TRBD1. This CDR3 is 13 amino acids long. Germline V gene data show CDR1 as SGHDT and CDR2 as YYEEEE. Trimming removed 3 bases from V and 1 base from J; junction bases left unmatched: 0. CDR3 nucleotides: TGTGCCAGCAGCTGGGACAGGAACACTGAAGCTTTCTTT. Translation: CASSWDRNTEAFF.

The V gene is TRBV7-2, the J gene TRBJ2-7; 13 bases are a match to TRBD2. Germline CDR1 and CDR2: SGHTA and FQGNSA. The CDR3 consists of 16 residues. V lost 2 bases and J lost 5; bases outside the gene matches: 6. The CDR3 protein is CASSLHTSGGAHEQYF. CDR3 sequence (DNA): TGTGCCAGCAGCTTACACACTAGCGGGGGGGCACACGAGCAGTACTTC.

This CDR3 is CASSDPTSGRNTQYF. DNA of the CDR3: TGCGCCAGCAGTGATCCGACTAGCGGGAGGAATACGCAGTATTTT. This rearrangement joins TRBV10-2 to TRBJ2-3, with 13 bases identical to TRBD2. Per germline, CDR1 WSHSY and CDR2 SAAADI. The CDR3 is 15 amino acids. Germline trimming cut 3 bases from V and 7 bases from J; bases unmatched to any gene: 4.

The V and J genes are TRBV28 and TRBJ1-1, with 8 positions matching TRBD1. CDR1 MDHEN and CDR2 SYDVKM come from the germline V gene. The CDR3 has 15 amino acids. V lost 7 bases, J lost 1 base, and 8 bases stayed unmatched. The CDR3 DNA reads as TGTGCCAGCATATCCAGGGGGCAGTCGAACACTGAAGCTTTCTTT. It translates to CASISRGQSNTEAFF. The full variable domain, its missing parts supplied by reference TRBV28 and TRBJ1-1, is DVKVTQSSRYLVKRTGEKVFLECVQDMDHENMFWYRQDPGLGLRLIYFSYDVKMKEKGDIPEGYSVSREKKERFSLILESASTNQTSMYLCASISRGQSNTEAFFGQGTRLTVV.

The chain has TRBV6-1 and TRBJ2-3, with D maybe TRBD1 (6 bases). The CDR3 sequence is 14 residues long. With 7 bases removed from V and 1 base from J, the gap between germline ends came to 12 bases. The V gene's germline CDR1 is MNHNS and CDR2 SASEGT. CDR3 sequence reads: CASKQGIGTDTQYF. DNA of the CDR3: TGTGCCAGCAAACAGGGTATCGGCACAGATACGCAGTATTTT.

The rearrangement uses TRBV7-4 and TRBJ1-1, with D possibly matching TRBD1 (6 bases). V lost 7 bases, J lost 1 base, and 13 bases lay in between. Germline values: CDR1 SGHVT, CDR2 SQSDAQ. The CDR3 spans 14 residues. The CDR3 bases are TGTGCCAGCAAGGCAAACAGGGCGAACACTGAAGCTTTCTTT. Its protein product is CASKANRANTEAFF.

The chain recombines TRBV7-3 with TRBJ2-1; 11 bases map to TRBD2. Germline CDR1 is SGHTA and CDR2 is FQGTGA. V shed 6 bases, J shed 5 bases, and the junction held 3 bases outside the gene matches. The CDR3 is made up of 14 amino acids. The CDR3 protein is CASRLAGGDNEQFF. In nucleotides, the CDR3 is TGTGCCAGCAGGCTAGCGGGGGGTGACAATGAGCAGTTCTTC. Based on the CDR3 plus reference TRBV7-3 and TRBJ2-1, the full variable domain is GAGVSQTPSNKVTEKGKYVELRCDPISGHTALYWYRQSLGQGPEFLIYFQGTGAADDSGLPNDRFFAVRPEGSVSTLKIQRTERGDSAVYLCASRLAGGDNEQFFGPGTRLTVL.

This clone has more than one count but fewer than ten. The chain carries TRBV28 and TRBJ1-6; perhaps TRBD1 as D (6 bases). V shed 6 bases and J shed 10 bases, with 16 bases lying between them. The CDR3 runs to 14 residues. The germline gives CDR1 MDHEN, CDR2 SYDVKM. The CDR3 spells CASSQGRNESPLHF. DNA of the CDR3: TGTGCCAGCAGCCAGGGGCGGAATGAATCACCCCTCCACTTT.

Details on this clone: At one end the junction does not follow the germline gene, possibly because of a read error. Other DNA sequences in this specimen translate into the identical CDR3. The chain couples TRBV7-2 to TRBJ2-7; a possible D gene is TRBD2 (6 bases). The V gene's germline CDR1 is SGHTA and CDR2 FQGNSA. The CDR3 consists of 14 residues. This CDR3 reads CASSSTSGAYEQYF. CDR3 in DNA: TGTGCTAGCAGCTCCACTTCGGGGGCCTACGAGCAGTACTTC.